This T cell receptor beta chain was profiled in a study of cytomegalovirus exposure and HLA in healthy donors. In germline, CDR1 is SGHRS, CDR2 YFSETQ. The V end lost 4 bases, the J end lost 7 bases, and 17 bases lay between the germline ends. This CDR3 contains 15 residues. Use of 60 Vbeta and 13 Jbeta primers characterized the PCR. Sequenced by immunoSEQ multiplex PCR; TCRdb stores in-frame clones only, minus some. The sample includes 150,000 to 200,000 clones, about 85% of them seen just once. Study outcomes and limitations: Relative to equally common others, HLA-associated TCR beta chains showed greater clonal expansion in a later analysis. Prior analysis indicated that the majority of TCR beta V segments exhibited productivity approximately 90% or approximately 30% of the time.

A word on this clone: The antigen remains unidentified.

The V gene is TRBV5-1, the J gene TRBJ1-4, with D perhaps matching TRBD1 (6 bases). The sample consisted of PBMCs. The TCR was taken from a man aged 18-30 years in good health and CMV-seropositive. This chain's CDR3 is CASSPREGGGEKLFF. DNA of the CDR3: TGCGCCAGCAGCCCCCGGGAGGGGGGGGGTGAAAAACTGTTTTTT.